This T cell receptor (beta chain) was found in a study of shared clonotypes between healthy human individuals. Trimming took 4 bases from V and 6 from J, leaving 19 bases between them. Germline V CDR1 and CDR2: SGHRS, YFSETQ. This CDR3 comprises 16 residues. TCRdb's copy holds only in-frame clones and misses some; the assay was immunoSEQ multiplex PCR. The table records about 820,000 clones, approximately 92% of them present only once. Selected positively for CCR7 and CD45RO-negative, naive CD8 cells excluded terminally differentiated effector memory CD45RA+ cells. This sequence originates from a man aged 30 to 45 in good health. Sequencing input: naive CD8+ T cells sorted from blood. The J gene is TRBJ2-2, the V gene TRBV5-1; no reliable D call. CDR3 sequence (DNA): TGCGCCAGCAGCCCGGAGCCTAGAACGGTTGCCGGGGAGCTGTTTTTT. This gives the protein CASSPEPRTVAGELFF. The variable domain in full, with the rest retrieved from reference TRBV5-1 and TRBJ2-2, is KAGVTQTPRYLIKTRGQQVTLSCSPISGHRSVSWYQQTPGQGLQFLFEYFSETQRNKGNFPGRFSGRQFSNSRSEMNVSTLELGDSALYLCASSPEPRTVAGELFFGEGSRLTVL.